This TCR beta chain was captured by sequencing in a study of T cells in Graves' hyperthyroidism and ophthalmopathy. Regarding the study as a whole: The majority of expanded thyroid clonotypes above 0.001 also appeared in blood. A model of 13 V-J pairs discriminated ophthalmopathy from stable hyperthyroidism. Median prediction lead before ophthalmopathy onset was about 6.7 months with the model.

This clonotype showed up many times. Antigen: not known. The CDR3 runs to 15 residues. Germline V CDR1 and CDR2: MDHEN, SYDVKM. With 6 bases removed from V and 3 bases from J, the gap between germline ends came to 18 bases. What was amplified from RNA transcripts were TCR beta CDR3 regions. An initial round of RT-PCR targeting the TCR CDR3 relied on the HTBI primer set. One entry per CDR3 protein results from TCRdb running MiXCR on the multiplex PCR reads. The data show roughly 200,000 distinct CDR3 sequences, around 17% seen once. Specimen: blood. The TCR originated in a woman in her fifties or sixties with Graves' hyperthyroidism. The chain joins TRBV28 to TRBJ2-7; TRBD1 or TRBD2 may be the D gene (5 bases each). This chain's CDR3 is CASSDSLFGGYEQYF. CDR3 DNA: TGTGCCAGCAGCGACTCCCTTTTTGGGGGCTACGAGCAGTACTTC.